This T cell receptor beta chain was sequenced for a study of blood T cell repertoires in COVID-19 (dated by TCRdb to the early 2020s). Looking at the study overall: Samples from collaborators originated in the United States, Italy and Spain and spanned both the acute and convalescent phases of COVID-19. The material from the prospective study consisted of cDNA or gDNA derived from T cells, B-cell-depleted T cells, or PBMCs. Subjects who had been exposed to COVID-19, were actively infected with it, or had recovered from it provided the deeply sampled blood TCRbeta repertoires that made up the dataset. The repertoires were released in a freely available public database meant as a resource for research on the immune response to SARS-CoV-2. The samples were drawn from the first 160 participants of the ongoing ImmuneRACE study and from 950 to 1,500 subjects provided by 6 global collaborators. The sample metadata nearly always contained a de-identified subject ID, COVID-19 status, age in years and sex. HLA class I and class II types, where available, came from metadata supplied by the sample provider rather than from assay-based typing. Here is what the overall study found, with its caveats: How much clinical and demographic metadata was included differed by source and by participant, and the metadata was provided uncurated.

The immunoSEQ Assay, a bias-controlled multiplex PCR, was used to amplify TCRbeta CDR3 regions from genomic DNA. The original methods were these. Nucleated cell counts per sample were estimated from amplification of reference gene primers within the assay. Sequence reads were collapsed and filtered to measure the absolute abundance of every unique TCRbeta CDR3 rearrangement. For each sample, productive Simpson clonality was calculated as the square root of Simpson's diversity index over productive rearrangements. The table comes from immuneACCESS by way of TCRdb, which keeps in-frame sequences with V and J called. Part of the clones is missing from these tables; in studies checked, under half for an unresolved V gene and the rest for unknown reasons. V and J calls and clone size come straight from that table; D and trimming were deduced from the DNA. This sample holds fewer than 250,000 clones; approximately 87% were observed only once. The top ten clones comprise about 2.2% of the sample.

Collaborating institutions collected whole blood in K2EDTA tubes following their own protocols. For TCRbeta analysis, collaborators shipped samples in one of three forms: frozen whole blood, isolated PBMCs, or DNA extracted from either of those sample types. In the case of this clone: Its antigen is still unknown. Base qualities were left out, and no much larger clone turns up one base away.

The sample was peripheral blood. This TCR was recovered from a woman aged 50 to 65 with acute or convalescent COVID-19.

The CDR3: CASSSGTGSGNTIYF. The sequenced DNA is TGTGCCAGCAGCTCCGGGACAGGGTCCGGAAACACCATATATTTT. The chain joins TRBV7-7 to TRBJ1-3; 9 of the junction bases match TRBD1. The CDR3 spans 15 residues, from the cysteine through the phenylalanine. Left in the record is the CDR3 DNA by itself, 45 bases read in frame from the first base. V ends up 4 bases short and J 4 bases short, with an unmatched junction base count of 5. For CDR1 and CDR2, the germline V gene (reference sequence) lists SSHAT and FNYEAQ. Reference TRBV7-7 and TRBJ1-3 genes cover what lies past the CDR3, so the full variable domain is GAGVSQSPRYKVTKRGQDVTLRCDPISSHATLYWYQQALGQGPEFLTYFNYEAQPDKSGLPSDRFSAERPEGSISTLTIQRTEQRDSAMYRCASSSGTGSGNTIYFGEGSWLTVV.